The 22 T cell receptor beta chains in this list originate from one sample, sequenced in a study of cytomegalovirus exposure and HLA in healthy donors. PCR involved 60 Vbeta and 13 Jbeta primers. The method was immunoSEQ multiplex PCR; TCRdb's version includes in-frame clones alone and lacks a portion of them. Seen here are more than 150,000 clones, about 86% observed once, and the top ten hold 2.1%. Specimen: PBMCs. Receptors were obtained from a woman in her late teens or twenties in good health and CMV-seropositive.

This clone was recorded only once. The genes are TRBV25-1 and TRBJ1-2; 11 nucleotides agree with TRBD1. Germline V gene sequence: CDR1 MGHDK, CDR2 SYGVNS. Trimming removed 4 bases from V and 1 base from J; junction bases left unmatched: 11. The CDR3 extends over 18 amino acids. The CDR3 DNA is TGTGCCAGCAGTGGGATCCGGGACAGGGGGGATGGTAACTATGGCTACACCTTC. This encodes CASSGIRDRGDGNYGYTF.

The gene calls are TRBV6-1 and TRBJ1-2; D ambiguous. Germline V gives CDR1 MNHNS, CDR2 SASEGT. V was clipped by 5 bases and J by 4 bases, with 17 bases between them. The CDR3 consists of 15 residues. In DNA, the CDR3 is TGTGCCAGCAGTACTCAACAGCGGCCTCGCTATGGCTACACCTTC. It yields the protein CASSTQQRPRYGYTF.

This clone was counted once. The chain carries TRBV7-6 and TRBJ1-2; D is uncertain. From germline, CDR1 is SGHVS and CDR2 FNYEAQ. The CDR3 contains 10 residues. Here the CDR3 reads CALEQDGYTF. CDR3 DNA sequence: TGTGCACTAGAGCAGGATGGCTACACCTTC. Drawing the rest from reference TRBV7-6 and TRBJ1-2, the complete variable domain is GAGVSQSPRYKVTKRGQDVALRCDPISGHVSLYWYRQALGQGPEFLTYFNYEAQQDKSGLPNDRFSAERPEGSISTLTIQRTEQRDSAMYRCALEQDGYTFGSGTRLTVV.

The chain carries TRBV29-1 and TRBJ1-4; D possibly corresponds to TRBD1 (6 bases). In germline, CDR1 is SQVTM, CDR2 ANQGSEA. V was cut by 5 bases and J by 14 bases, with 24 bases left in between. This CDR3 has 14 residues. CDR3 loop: CSVSQSRQAAWLFF. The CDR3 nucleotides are TGCAGCGTTTCGCAATCCAGACAGGCGGCTTGGCTGTTTTTT.

For the CDR3, the DNA is TGTGCCAGCAGTTTATCCCTACTACCCGGCCGGCACATGAACACTGAAGCTTTCTTT. This sequence encodes CASSLSLLPGRHMNTEAFF. The chain has TRBV28 and TRBJ1-1; D gene ambiguous. This CDR3 is 19 amino acids long. Trimming removed 1 base at V and 0 bases at J, with 21 bases between. From germline, CDR1 is MDHEN and CDR2 SYDVKM.

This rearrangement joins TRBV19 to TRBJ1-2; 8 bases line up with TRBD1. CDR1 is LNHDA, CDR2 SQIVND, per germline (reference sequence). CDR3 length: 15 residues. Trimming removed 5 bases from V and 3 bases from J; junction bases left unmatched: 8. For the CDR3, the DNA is TGTGCCAGTAGTCTTGACCAGGGGGCCTACTATGGCTACACCTTC. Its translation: CASSLDQGAYYGYTF.

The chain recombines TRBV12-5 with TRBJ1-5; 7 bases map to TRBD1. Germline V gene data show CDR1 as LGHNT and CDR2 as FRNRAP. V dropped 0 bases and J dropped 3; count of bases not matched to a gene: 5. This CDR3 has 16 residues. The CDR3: CASGLVLDRTNQPQHF. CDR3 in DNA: TGTGCTAGTGGTTTGGTATTGGACAGGACCAATCAGCCCCAGCATTTT.

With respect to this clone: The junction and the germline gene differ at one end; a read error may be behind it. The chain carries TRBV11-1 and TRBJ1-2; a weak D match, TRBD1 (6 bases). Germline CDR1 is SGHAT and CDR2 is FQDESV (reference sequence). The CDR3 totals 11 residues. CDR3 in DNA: TGTGTCAGCAGCTACAGGGATGGCTACACCTTC. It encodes CVSSYRDGYTF.

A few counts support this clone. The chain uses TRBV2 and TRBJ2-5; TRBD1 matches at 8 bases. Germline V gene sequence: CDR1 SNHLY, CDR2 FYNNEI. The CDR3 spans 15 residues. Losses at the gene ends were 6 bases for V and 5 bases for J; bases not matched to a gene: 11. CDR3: CASSPLQGEGETQYF. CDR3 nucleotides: TGTGCCAGCAGCCCATTACAGGGGGAAGGGGAGACCCAGTACTTC. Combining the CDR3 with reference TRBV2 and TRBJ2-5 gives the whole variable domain EPEVTQTPSHQVTQMGQEVILRCVPISNHLYFYWYRQILGQKVEFLVSFYNNEISEKSEIFDDQFSVERPDGSNFTLKIRSTKLEDSAMYFCASSPLQGEGETQYFGPGTRLLVL.

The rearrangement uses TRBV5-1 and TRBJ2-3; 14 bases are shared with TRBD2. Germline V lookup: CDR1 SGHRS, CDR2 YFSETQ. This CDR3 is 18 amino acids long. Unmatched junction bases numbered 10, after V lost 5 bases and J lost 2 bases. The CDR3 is CASRLSGTSGGHTDTQYF. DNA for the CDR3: TGCGCCAGCAGACTAAGCGGGACTAGCGGGGGCCACACAGATACGCAGTATTTT. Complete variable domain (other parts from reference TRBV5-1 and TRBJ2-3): KAGVTQTPRYLIKTRGQQVTLSCSPISGHRSVSWYQQTPGQGLQFLFEYFSETQRNKGNFPGRFSGRQFSNSRSEMNVSTLELGDSALYLCASRLSGTSGGHTDTQYFGPGTRLTVL.

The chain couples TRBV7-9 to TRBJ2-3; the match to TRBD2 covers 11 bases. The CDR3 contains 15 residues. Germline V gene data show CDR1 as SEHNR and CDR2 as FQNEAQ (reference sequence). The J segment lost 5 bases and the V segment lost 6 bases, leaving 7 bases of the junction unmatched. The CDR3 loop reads CASRGLSGGGDTQYF. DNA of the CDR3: TGTGCCAGCAGGGGGCTTAGCGGGGGGGGAGATACGCAGTATTTT.

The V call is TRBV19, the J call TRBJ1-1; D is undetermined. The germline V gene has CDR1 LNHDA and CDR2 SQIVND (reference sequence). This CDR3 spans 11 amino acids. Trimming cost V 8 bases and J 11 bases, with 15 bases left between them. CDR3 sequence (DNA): TGTGCCAGTGTGAGATCTCTGGAGGCTTTCTTT. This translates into CASVRSLEAFF.

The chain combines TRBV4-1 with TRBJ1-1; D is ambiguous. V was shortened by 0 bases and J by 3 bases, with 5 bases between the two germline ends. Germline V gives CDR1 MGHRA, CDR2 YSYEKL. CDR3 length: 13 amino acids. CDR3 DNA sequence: TGCGCCAGCAGCCAAGAACAGTACACTGAAGCTTTCTTT. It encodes CASSQEQYTEAFF.

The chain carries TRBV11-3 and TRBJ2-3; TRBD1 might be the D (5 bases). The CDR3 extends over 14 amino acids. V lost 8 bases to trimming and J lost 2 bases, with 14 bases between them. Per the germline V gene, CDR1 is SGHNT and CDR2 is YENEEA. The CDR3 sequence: CASSQGLSTDTQYF. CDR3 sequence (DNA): TGTGCCAGCTCTCAGGGTTTATCCACAGATACGCAGTATTTT.

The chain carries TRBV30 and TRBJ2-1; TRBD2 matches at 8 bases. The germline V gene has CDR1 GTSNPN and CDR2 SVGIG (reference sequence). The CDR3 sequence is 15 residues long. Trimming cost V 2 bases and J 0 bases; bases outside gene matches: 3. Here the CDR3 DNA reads TGTGCCTGGAGTTCCGGGGGGGTCTCCTACAATGAGCAGTTCTTC. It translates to CAWSSGGVSYNEQFF. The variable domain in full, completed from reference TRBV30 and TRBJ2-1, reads SQTIHQWPATLVQPVGSPLSLECTVEGTSNPNLYWYRQAAGRGLQLLFYSVGIGQISSEVPQNLSASRPQDRQFILSSKKLLLSDSGFYLCAWSSGGVSYNEQFFGPGTRLTVL.

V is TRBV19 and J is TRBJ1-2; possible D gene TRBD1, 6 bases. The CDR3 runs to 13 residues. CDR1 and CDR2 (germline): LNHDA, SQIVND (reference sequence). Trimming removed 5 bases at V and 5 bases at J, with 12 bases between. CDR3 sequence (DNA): TGTGCCAGTAGTCCCCAGACAGGTTATGGCTACACCTTC. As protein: CASSPQTGYGYTF.

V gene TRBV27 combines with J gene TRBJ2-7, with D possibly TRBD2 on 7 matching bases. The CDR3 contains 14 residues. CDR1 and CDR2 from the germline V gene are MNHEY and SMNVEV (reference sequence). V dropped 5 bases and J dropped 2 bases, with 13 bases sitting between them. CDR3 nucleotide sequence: TGTGCCAGCAGTCTAACAGGGAGGGCCTACGAGCAGTACTTC. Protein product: CASSLTGRAYEQYF.

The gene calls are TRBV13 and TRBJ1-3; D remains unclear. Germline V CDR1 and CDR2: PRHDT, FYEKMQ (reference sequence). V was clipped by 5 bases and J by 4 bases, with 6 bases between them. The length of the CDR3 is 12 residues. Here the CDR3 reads CASSPRGNTIYF. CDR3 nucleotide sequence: TGTGCCAGCAGCCCCAGGGGAAACACCATATATTTT.

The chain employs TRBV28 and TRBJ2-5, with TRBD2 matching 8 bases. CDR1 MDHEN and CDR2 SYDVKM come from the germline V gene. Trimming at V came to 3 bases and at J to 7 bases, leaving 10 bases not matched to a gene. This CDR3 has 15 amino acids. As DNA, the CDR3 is TGTGCCAGCAGTTTTACCGGGGGGGTGTGGGTGACCCAGTACTTC. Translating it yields CASSFTGGVWVTQYF.

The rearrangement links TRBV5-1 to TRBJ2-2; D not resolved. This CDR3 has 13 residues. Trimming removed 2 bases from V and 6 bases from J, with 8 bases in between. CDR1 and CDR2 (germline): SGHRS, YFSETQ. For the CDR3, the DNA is TGCGCCAGCAGCTTTCGTGGCCCCGGGGAGCTGTTTTTT. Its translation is CASSFRGPGELFF.

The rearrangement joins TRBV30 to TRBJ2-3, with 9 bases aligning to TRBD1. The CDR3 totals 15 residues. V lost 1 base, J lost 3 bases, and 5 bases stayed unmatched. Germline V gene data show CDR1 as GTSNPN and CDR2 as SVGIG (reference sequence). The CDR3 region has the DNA TGTGCCTGGAGTGAAGGGACAGGGCTGACAGATACGCAGTATTTT. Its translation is CAWSEGTGLTDTQYF.

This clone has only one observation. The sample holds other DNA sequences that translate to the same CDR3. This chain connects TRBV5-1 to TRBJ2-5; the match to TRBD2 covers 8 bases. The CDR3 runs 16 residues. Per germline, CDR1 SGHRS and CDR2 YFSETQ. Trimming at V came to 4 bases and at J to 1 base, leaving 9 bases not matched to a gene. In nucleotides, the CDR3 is TGCGCCAGCAGCCTGGAGGGACTAGTGAGCCAAGAGACCCAGTACTTC. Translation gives CASSLEGLVSQETQYF.